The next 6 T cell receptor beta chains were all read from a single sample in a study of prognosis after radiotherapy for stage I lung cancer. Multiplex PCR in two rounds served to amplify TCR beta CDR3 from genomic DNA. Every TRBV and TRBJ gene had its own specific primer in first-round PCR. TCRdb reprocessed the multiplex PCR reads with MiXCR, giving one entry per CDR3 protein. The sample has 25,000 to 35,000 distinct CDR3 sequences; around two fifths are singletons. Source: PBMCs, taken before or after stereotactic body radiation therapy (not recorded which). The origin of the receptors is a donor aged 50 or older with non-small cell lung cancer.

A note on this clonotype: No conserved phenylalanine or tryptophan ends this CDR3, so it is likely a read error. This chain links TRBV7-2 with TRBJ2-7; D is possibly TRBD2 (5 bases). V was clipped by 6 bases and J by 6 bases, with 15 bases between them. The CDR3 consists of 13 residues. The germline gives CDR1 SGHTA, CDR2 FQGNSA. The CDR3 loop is CASSSYGVPEQYL. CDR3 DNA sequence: TGTGCCAGCAGTTCATACGGGGTCCCCGAGCAGTACTTA.

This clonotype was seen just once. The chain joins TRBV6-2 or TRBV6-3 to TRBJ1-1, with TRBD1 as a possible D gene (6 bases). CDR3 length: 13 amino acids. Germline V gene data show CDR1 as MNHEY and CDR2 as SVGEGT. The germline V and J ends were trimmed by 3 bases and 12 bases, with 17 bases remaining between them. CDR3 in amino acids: CASSYQAGARTFF. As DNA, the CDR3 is TGTGCCAGCAGTTATCAGGCGGGGGCGCGAACTTTCTTT.

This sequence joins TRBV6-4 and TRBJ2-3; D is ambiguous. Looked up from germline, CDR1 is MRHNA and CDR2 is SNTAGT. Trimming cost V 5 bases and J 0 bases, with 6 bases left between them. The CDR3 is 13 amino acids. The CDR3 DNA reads TGTGCCAGCAGTAGCACTAGCACAGATACGCAGTATTTT. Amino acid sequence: CASSSTSTDTQYF.

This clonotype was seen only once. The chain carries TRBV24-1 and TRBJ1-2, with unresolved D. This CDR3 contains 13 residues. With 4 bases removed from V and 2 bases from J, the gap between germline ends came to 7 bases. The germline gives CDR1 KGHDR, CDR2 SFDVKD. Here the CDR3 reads CATSESQNYGYTF. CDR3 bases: TGTGCCACCAGTGAGAGCCAGAACTATGGCTACACCTTC.

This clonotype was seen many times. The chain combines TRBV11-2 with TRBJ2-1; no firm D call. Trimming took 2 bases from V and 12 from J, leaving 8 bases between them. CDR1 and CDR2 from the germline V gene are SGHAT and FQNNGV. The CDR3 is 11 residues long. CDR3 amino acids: CASSLLSGQFF. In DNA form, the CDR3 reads TGTGCCAGCAGCTTATTGTCCGGGCAGTTCTTC.

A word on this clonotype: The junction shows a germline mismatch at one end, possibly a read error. The CDR3: CAITTDRIEFCF. The CDR3 coding sequence is TGTGCCATCACTACTGACAGGATTGAATTTTGCTTC. V usage is TRBV28 and J usage is TRBJ2-7; TRBD1 might be the D (6 bases). The CDR3 loop spans 12 amino acids. Per germline, CDR1 MDHEN and CDR2 SYDVKM.